This T cell receptor (beta chain) was profiled in a study of T cells after somatic rescue of genetic block. Using immunoSEQ multiplex PCR, the repertoire was profiled, and TCRdb retains in-frame clones only, with some absent. The table shows roughly 120,000 clones, with about 89% occurring only once. The sequence derives from a woman aged 18 to 35. Input material: peripheral blood mononuclear cells (PBMCs).

For the CDR3, the DNA is TGTGCCTGGCAGTCAGGATCCAACTATGGCTACACCTTC. Its protein is CAWQSGSNYGYTF. This sequence joins TRBV30 and TRBJ1-2, with D unclear. CDR1 is GTSNPN, CDR2 SVGIG, per germline (reference sequence). Trimming took 5 bases from V and 2 from J, leaving 12 bases between them. The length of the CDR3 is 13 residues.